This T cell receptor (beta chain) was profiled in a study of blood T cell repertoires in COVID-19. Study summary: The origin of the acute and convalescent COVID-19 samples was the United States, Italy and Spain. PBMCs, B-cell-depleted T cells, or T cells provided the cDNA or gDNA that made up the material.

The CDR3 runs to 16 residues. Trimming removed 0 bases from V and 5 bases from J; junction bases left unmatched: 9. The germline V gene encodes CDR1 SEHNR and CDR2 FQNEAQ (reference sequence). Profiling relied on immunoSEQ multiplex PCR, and the TCRdb table lists in-frame clones only, not all of them. The sample records 200,000 or so clones, 89% being singletons. The J gene is TRBJ2-5, the V gene TRBV7-9; 7 bases match TRBD1. Sample: peripheral blood. This clonotype was obtained from a man in his fifties or sixties who had recovered from COVID-19. The CDR3 is CASSLAGTAHRETQYF. DNA of the CDR3: TGTGCCAGCAGCTTAGCCGGGACAGCACATAGGGAGACCCAGTACTTC.